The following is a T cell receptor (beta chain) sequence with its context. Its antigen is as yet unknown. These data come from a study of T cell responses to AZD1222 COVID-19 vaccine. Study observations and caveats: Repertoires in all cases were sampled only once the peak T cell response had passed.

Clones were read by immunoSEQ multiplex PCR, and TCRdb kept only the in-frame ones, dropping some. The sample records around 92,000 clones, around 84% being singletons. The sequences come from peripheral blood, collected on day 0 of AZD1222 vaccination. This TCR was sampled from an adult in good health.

The CDR3 is CASSVPPYNEQFF. CDR3 coding DNA: TGTGCCAGCAGCGTCCCCCCCTACAATGAGCAGTTCTTC. The genes are TRBV9 and TRBJ2-1; no clear D. V was cut by 2 bases and J by 2 bases, with 5 bases left in between. Germline values: CDR1 SGDLS, CDR2 YYNGEE. This CDR3 is built from 13 residues. Filled out from reference TRBV9 and TRBJ2-1, the complete variable domain reads DSGVTQTPKHLITATGQRVTLRCSPRSGDLSVYWYQQSLDQGLQFLIQYYNGEERAKGNILERFSAQQFPDLHSELNLSSLELGDSALYFCASSVPPYNEQFFGPGTRLTVL.